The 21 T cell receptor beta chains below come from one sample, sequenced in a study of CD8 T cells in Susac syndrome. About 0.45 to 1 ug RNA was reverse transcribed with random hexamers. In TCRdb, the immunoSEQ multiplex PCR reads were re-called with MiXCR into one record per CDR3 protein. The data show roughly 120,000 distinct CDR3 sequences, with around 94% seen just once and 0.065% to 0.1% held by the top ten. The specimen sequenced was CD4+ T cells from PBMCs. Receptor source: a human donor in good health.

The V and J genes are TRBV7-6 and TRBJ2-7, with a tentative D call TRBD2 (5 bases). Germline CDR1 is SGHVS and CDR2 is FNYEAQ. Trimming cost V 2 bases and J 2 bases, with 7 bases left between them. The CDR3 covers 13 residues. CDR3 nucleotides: TGTGCCAGCAGCTTATCCGGGACCTACGAGCAGTACTTC. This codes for CASSLSGTYEQYF.

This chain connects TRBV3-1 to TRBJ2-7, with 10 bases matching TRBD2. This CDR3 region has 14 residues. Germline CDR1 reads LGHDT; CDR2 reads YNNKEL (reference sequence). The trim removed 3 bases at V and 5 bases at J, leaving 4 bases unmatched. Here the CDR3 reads CASSHPSGSNEQYF. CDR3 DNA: TGTGCCAGCAGCCACCCTAGCGGGAGCAACGAGCAGTACTTC.

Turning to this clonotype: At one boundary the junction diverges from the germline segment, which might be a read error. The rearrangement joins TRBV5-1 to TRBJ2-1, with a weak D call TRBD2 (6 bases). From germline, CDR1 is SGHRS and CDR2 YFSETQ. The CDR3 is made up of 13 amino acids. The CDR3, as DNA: TGTGCCAGCAGTTTGGGGGGATACAATGAGCAGTTCTTC. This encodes CASSLGGYNEQFF.

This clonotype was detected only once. The DNA of the CDR3 is TGTGCCAGCAGCGTAAGACTAGGTGCCTACGAGCAGTACTTC. Amino acids: CASSVRLGAYEQYF. This rearrangement joins TRBV9 to TRBJ2-7; D might be TRBD2 (6 bases). The CDR3 has 14 residues. Trimming took 1 base from V and 2 from J, leaving 10 bases between them. CDR1 and CDR2 from the germline V gene are SGDLS and YYNGEE. Full variable domain (rest looked up from reference TRBV9 and TRBJ2-7): DSGVTQTPKHLITATGQRVTLRCSPRSGDLSVYWYQQSLDQGLQFLIQYYNGEERAKGNILERFSAQQFPDLHSELNLSSLELGDSALYFCASSVRLGAYEQYFGPGTRLTVT.

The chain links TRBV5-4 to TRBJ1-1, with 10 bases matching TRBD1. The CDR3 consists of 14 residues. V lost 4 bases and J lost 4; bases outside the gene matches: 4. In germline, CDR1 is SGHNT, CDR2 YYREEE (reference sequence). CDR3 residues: CASSPDRGRTEAFF. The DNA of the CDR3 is TGTGCCAGCAGCCCCGACAGGGGGCGCACTGAAGCTTTCTTT.

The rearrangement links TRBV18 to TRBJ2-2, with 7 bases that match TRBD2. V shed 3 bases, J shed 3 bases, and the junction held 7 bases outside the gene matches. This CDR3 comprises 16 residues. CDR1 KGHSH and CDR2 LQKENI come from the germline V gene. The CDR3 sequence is CASSPSLAADTGELFF. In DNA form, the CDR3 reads TGTGCCAGCTCACCCTCTCTAGCGGCGGACACCGGGGAGCTGTTTTTT. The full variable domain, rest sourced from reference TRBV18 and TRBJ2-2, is NAGVMQNPRHLVRRRGQEARLRCSPMKGHSHVYWYRQLPEEGLKFMVYLQKENIIDESGMPKERFSAEFPKEGPSILRIQQVVRGDSAAYFCASSPSLAADTGELFFGEGSRLTVL.

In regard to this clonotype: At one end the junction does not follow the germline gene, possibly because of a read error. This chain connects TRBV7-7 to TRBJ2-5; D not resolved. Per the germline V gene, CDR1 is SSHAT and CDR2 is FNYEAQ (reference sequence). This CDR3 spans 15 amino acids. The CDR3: CASSSALLSGETQYF. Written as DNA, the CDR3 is TGTGCTAGCAGCTCAGCTCTCTTATCCGGAGAGACCCAGTACTTC.

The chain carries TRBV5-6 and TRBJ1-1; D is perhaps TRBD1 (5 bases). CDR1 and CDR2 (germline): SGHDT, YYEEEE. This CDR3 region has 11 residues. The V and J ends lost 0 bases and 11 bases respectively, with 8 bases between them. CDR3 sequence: CASSLAREAFF. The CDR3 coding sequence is TGTGCCAGCAGCTTGGCCAGGGAGGCTTTCTTT. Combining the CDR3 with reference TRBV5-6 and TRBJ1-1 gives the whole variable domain DAGVTQSPTHLIKTRGQQVTLRCSPKSGHDTVSWYQQALGQGPQFIFQYYEEEERQRGNFPDRFSGHQFPNYSSELNVNALLLGDSALYLCASSLAREAFFGQGTRLTVV.

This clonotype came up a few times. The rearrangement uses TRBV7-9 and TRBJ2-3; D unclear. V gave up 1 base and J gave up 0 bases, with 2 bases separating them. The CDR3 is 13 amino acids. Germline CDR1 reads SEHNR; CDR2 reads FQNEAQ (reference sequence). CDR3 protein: CASSLGSTDTQYF. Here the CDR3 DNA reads TGTGCCAGCAGCTTAGGGAGCACAGATACGCAGTATTTT.

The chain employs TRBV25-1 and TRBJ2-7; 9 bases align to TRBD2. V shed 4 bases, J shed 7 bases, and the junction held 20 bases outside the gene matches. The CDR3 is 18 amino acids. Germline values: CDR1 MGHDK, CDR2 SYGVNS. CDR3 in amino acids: CASSASSPGLALLGEQYF. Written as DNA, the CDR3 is TGTGCCAGCAGTGCCTCTAGCCCGGGACTAGCACTCCTGGGGGAGCAGTACTTC.

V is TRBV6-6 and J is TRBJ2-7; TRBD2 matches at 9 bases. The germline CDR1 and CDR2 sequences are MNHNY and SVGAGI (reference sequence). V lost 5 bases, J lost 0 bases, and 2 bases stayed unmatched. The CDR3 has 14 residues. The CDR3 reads CASSTSGSSYEQYF. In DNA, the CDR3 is TGTGCCAGCAGTACTAGCGGGTCCTCCTACGAGCAGTACTTC.

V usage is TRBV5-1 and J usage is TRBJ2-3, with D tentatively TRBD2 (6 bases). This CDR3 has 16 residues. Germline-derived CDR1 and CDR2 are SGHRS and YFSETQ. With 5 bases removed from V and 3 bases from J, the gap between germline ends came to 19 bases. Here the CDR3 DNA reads TGCGCCAGCAGTCCGGGACCGGGAGTTCAAACAGATACGCAGTATTTT. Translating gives CASSPGPGVQTDTQYF.

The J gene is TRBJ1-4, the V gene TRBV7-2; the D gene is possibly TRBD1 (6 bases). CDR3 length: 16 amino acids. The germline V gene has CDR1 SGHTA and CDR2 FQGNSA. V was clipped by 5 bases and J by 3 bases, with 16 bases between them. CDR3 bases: TGTGCCAGCAGCCCAGGACGGGGGCGGGCTAATGAAAAACTGTTTTTT. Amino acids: CASSPGRGRANEKLFF.

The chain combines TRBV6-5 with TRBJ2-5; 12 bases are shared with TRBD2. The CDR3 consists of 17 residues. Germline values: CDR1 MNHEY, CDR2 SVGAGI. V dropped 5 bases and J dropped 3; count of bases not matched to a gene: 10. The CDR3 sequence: CASSNPIPSGREETQYF. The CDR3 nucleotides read TGTGCCAGCAGTAACCCTATCCCTAGCGGGAGGGAAGAGACCCAGTACTTC.

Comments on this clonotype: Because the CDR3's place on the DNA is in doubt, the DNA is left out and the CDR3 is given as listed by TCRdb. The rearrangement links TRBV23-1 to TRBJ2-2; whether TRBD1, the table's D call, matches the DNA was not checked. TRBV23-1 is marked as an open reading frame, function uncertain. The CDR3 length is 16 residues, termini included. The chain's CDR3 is CASRMGQGKTPGSCFF.

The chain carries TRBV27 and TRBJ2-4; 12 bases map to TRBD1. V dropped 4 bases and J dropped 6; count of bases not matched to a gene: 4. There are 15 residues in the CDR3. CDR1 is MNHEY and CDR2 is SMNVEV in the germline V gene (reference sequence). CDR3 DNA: TGTGCCAGCAGTTCCCGGGACAGGGGGCGAAACATTCAGTACTTC. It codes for CASSSRDRGRNIQYF.

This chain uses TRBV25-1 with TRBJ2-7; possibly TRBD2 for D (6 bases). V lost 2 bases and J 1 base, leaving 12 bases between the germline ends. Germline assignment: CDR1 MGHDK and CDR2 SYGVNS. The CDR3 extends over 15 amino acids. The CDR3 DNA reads TGTGCCAGCAGTGAAGACGTAGCGGCATCCTACGAGCAGTACTTC. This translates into CASSEDVAASYEQYF.

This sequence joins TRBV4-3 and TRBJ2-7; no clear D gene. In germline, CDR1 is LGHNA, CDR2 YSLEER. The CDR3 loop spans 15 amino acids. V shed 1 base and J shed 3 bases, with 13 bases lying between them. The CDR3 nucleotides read TGCGCCAGCAGCCAAGGCGCGAGTATCAACTACGAGCAGTACTTC. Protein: CASSQGASINYEQYF.

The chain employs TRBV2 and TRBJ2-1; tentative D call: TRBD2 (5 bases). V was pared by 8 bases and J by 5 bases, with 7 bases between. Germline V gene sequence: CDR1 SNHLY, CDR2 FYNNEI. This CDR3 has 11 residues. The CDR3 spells CASGENNEQFF. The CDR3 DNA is TGTGCCAGCGGGGAGAACAATGAGCAGTTCTTC. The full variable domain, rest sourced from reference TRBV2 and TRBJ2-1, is EPEVTQTPSHQVTQMGQEVILRCVPISNHLYFYWYRQILGQKVEFLVSFYNNEISEKSEIFDDQFSVERPDGSNFTLKIRSTKLEDSAMYFCASGENNEQFFGPGTRLTVL.

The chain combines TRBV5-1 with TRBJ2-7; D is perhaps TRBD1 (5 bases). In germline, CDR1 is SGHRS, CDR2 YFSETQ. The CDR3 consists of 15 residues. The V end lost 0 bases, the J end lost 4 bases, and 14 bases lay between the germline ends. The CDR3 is CASSLGTPPLYEQYF. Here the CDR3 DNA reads TGCGCCAGCAGCTTGGGGACACCACCCCTTTACGAGCAGTACTTC.

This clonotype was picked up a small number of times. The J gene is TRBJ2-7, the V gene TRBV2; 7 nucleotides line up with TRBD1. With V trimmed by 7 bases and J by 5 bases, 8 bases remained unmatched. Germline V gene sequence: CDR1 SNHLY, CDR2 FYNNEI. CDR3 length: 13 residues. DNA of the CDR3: TGTGCCAGCACCGTGACAGGGTGGGACGAGCAGTACTTC. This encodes CASTVTGWDEQYF.